These 9 T cell receptor beta chains were all obtained from the same sample, sequenced in a study of blood T cell repertoires in COVID-19. Profiling relied on immunoSEQ multiplex PCR, and the TCRdb table lists in-frame clones only, not all of them. The profile shows roughly 65,000 clones, nearly 80% of them singletons. The specimen sequenced was peripheral blood. The receptors were sampled from a human donor in a cohort sampled during active COVID-19.

This clone was observed once. The chain recombines TRBV27 with TRBJ1-5; TRBD1 matches at 9 bases. V dropped 4 bases and J dropped 6; count of bases not matched to a gene: 10. Germline loops: CDR1 MNHEY, CDR2 SMNVEV (reference sequence). The CDR3 is 16 residues long. In DNA, the CDR3 is TGTGCCAGCAGTTCATATACAGGGGGCGCGGGTCAGCCCCAGCATTTT. Translated, it gives CASSSYTGGAGQPQHF.

This CDR3 reads CASSLPGNEQFF. In DNA, the CDR3 is TGTGCCAGCAGTTTGCCGGGTAATGAGCAGTTCTTC. The rearrangement joins TRBV28 to TRBJ2-1; D is unclear. Per the germline V gene, CDR1 is MDHEN and CDR2 is SYDVKM. The CDR3 sequence is 12 residues long. V lost 3 bases and J 7 bases, leaving 7 bases between the germline ends.

This clone appeared once. The V gene is TRBV19, the J gene TRBJ2-1, with a weak D call TRBD1 (6 bases). Trimming removed 6 bases at V and 5 bases at J, with 17 bases between. The CDR3 consists of 15 residues. Germline CDR1 is LNHDA and CDR2 is SQIVND (reference sequence). The DNA of the CDR3 is TGTGCCAGTAGCCTGACAGGTTCTCGAGACAATGAGCAGTTCTTC. Translating it yields CASSLTGSRDNEQFF. Full variable domain (missing parts from reference TRBV19 and TRBJ2-1): DGGITQSPKYLFRKEGQNVTLSCEQNLNHDAMYWYRQDPGQGLRLIYYSQIVNDFQKGDIAEGYSVSREKKESFPLTVTSAQKNPTAFYLCASSLTGSRDNEQFFGPGTRLTVL.

The V gene is TRBV19, the J gene TRBJ1-4; 7 nucleotides agree with TRBD1. Germline trimming cut 5 bases from V and 5 bases from J; bases unmatched to any gene: 8. Germline CDR1 LNHDA, CDR2 SQIVND (reference sequence). CDR3 length equals 15 residues. The CDR3 protein is CASSRRQGGNEKLFF. The CDR3 bases are TGTGCCAGTAGTCGACGACAGGGTGGGAATGAAAAACTGTTTTTT.

CDR3 protein: CASSYDREPGNTIYF. Here the CDR3 DNA reads TGTGCCAGCAGTTACGACCGGGAACCTGGAAACACCATATATTTT. V is TRBV6-5 and J is TRBJ1-3; D is unclear. The CDR3 is made up of 15 amino acids. Looked up from germline, CDR1 is MNHEY and CDR2 is SVGAGI. The V gene lost 2 bases and the J gene lost 2 bases, with 10 bases spanning the gap.

The rearrangement joins TRBV5-1 to TRBJ2-7; TRBD1 is a possible D gene (5 bases). Between the trimmed V and J ends, which lost 2 bases and 6 bases, there was a span of 9 bases. CDR3 size: 12 residues. Germline loops: CDR1 SGHRS, CDR2 YFSETQ. In nucleotides, the CDR3 is TGCGCCAGCAGCTTATCAGGGTCCGAGCAGTACTTC. Amino acids: CASSLSGSEQYF.

The genes are TRBV3-1 (or the pseudogene TRBV3-2) and TRBJ1-2; a possible D gene is TRBD1 (5 bases). Per germline, CDR1 LGHDT and CDR2 YNNKEL (reference sequence). This CDR3 spans 13 amino acids. Trimming took 5 bases from V and 8 from J, leaving 15 bases between them. CDR3 DNA sequence: TGTGCCAGCAGCTCCCGGGGGGGAAGGGGCTACACCTTC. Protein sequence: CASSSRGGRGYTF.

The V call is TRBV5-1, the J call TRBJ1-3, with D maybe TRBD1 (5 bases). Germline V gene lookup returns CDR1 SGHRS and CDR2 YFSETQ. Deletions cut 4 bases from V and 0 bases from J, with 8 bases between. This CDR3 spans 14 amino acids. CDR3 bases: TGCGCCAGCAGCGGAGGGGACTCTGGAAACACCATATATTTT. As protein: CASSGGDSGNTIYF.

This chain connects TRBV5-1 to TRBJ1-1, with 9 bases matching TRBD1. The V gene end was trimmed by 4 bases and the J gene end by 5 bases; junction bases not matched to a gene: 3. The length of the CDR3 is 13 residues. CDR1 and CDR2 (germline): SGHRS, YFSETQ. CDR3 in amino acids: CASSRTGVTEAFF. The CDR3 DNA follows: TGCGCCAGCAGCCGGACAGGGGTTACTGAAGCTTTCTTT.